These T cell receptor beta chains were read from a single sample in a study of cytomegalovirus exposure and HLA in healthy donors. Only in-frame clones appear in the TCRdb table, and some are missing; sequencing was by immunoSEQ multiplex PCR. The table records 100,000 to 120,000 clones, approximately 79% of them present only once. The sample comprised PBMCs. These TCRs come from a man aged 30-40 years in good health and CMV-seropositive. CDR3s include the opening cysteine and the closing phenylalanine or tryptophan. Fields, in order: V gene, J gene, D gene, clone size, CDR3 DNA, CDR3 protein. D genes are given only for firm matches. Size is stated for part of the rows, as once, few or many counts, or as a class when the clone is expanded.

>TRBV6-1|TRBJ1-2|-|-
TGTGCCAGCAGTGACACCAGGGACAATTTTAACTATGGCTACACCTTC
CASSDTRDNFNYGYTF
>TRBV19|TRBJ1-2|-|-
TGTGCCAGTAGCCGATCCCGACAGGCAGACTATGGCTACACCTTC
CASSRSRQADYGYTF
>TRBV7-3|TRBJ2-2|TRBD1|-
TGTGCCAGCAGCTTAACCACAGGGGGCGCGACCGGGGAGCTGTTTTTT
CASSLTTGGATGELFF
>TRBV14|TRBJ1-2|-|-
TGTGCCAGCAGCCAAGATCACAGAAACTACTATGGCTACACCTTC
CASSQDHRNYYGYTF
>TRBV7-2|TRBJ2-7|-|-
TGTGCCAGCAGCTCCCAGGGATACGAGCAGTACTTC
CASSSQGYEQYF
>TRBV4-3|TRBJ2-7|-|-
TGCGCCAGCAGCCAAGATAGGTGGAGCTCCTACGAGCAGTACTTC
CASSQDRWSSYEQYF
>TRBV5-8|TRBJ2-7|TRBD1|-
TGTGCCAGCAGCTTAAGCGGACAGGGTCTTTACGAGCAGTACTTC
CASSLSGQGLYEQYF
>TRBV9|TRBJ2-7|TRBD1|-
TGTGCCAGCAGCGTCGAGACAGGGGGAACGTACGAGCAGTACTTC
CASSVETGGTYEQYF
>TRBV13|TRBJ2-7|-|-
TGTGCCAGCCAGGGCATAGTGGGTTACGAGCAGTACTTC
CASQGIVGYEQYF
>TRBV7-3|TRBJ1-1|-|-
TGTGCCAGCAGCTTACCGGGTCCCCGCCCTACGGGGGCTTTCTTT
CASSLPGPRPTGAFF
>TRBV10-3|TRBJ2-2|-|-
TGTGCCATCAGTGAAGGGACAACTAACACCGGGGAGCTGTTTTTT
CAISEGTTNTGELFF
>TRBV19|TRBJ2-7|TRBD1|-
TGTGCCAGTAGTAAAGGGGGCTCTGACTACGAGCAGTACTTC
CASSKGGSDYEQYF
>TRBV9|TRBJ2-5|-|-
TGTGCCAGCAGCGTAGTAAGTAGATCAGAGACCCAGTACTTC
CASSVVSRSETQYF
>TRBV10-3|TRBJ2-1|-|-
TGTGCCATCAGCCCCCGCGGCCACAATGAGCAGTTCTTC
CAISPRGHNEQFF
>TRBV19|TRBJ1-5|TRBD1|-
TGTGCCAGTAGTTCGGGACAGGCGGGTCCTCAGCCCCAGCATTTT
CASSSGQAGPQPQHF
>TRBV29-1|TRBJ2-1|-|few
TGCAGCGTTGAAGATCTTCAGGCCAGGGACAATGAGCAGTTCTTC
CSVEDLQARDNEQFF
>TRBV2|TRBJ2-1|-|-
TGTGCCAGCAGTGTGGCCATCGCCCCGCAGTTCTTC
CASSVAIAPQFF
>TRBV4-1|TRBJ2-2|-|-
TGCGCCAGCAGCCAGGGCTTCGTGTCCGGGGAGCTGTTTTTT
CASSQGFVSGELFF
>TRBV7-9|TRBJ2-2|TRBD1|-
TGTGCCAGCAGACCTCCAGGGGGCAGGGAGACCGGGGAGCTGTTTTTT
CASRPPGGRETGELFF
>TRBV7-2|TRBJ2-7|-|-
TGTGCCAGCAGCTTAGGTGGCTTCTACGAGCAGTACTTC
CASSLGGFYEQYF
>TRBV2|TRBJ2-1|TRBD1|-
TGTGCCAGCAGGGCGGACAGGGAGCAGTTCTTC
CASRADREQFF
>TRBV2|TRBJ1-1|TRBD1|few
TGTGCCAGCAGTCAGGGACAGACCCGAGGGGCTTTCTTT
CASSQGQTRGAFF
>TRBV9|TRBJ2-7|TRBD2|-
TGTGCCAGCAGCGTTGATAGCGGGGCCTCCTACGAGCAGTACTTC
CASSVDSGASYEQYF
>TRBV9|TRBJ1-2|TRBD1|once
TGTGCCAGCAGCAGACCGGGACAGGGAAGCTACACCTTC
CASSRPGQGSYTF
>TRBV27|TRBJ1-2|-|-
TGTGCCAGCAGTGACAGGAGTAGTGGCTACACCTTC
CASSDRSSGYTF
>TRBV15|TRBJ2-1|-|few
TGTGCCACCAGCAGCGGGGGAGAGCAGTTCTTC
CATSSGGEQFF
>TRBV19|TRBJ2-2|-|-
TGTGCCAGTATCGACGACACAGCGGCGGAGAGCTGGGTTTTT
CASIDDTAAESWVF
>TRBV2|TRBJ1-3|-|-
TGTGCCAGCAGTGAGACAGGTGCTAGCTCCGGAAACACCATATATTTT
CASSETGASSGNTIYF
>TRBV11-3|TRBJ1-1|TRBD1|-
TGTGCCAGCAGCCGACAGGACAGGGTAGCTTTCTTT
CASSRQDRVAFF
>TRBV5-1|TRBJ1-3|-|once
TGCGCCAGCAGCTTAACTCCCGGGACACAAGGAAACACCATATATTTT
CASSLTPGTQGNTIYF
>TRBV7-9|TRBJ2-2|TRBD1|-
TGTGCCAGCAGCCCATGGACAGGGGGCACCGGGGAGCTGTTTTTT
CASSPWTGGTGELFF